This record concerns one T cell receptor beta chain sequence. Measured with immunoSEQ multiplex PCR; TCRdb has only the in-frame clones, and not every one. The sample includes 20,000 to 25,000 clones, more than 65% of them seen just once. These data come from a study of T cell clones after liver transplantation. This CDR3 has 16 residues. With V trimmed by 5 bases and J by 4 bases, 4 bases remained unmatched. Germline CDR1 is SGHNT and CDR2 is YENEEA. The source was CD8+ T cells from blood, collected around 54 months after liver transplant. This chain connects TRBV11-3 to TRBJ2-1; 14 nucleotides match TRBD2. The TCR was taken from a human patient who received a liver transplant. Some T cells may be the graft donor's. The CDR3 nucleotides read TGTGCCAGCAGCCCAAGGACTAGCGGGGGGTACAATGAGCAGTTCTTC. This sequence encodes CASSPRTSGGYNEQFF.